The 14 T cell receptor beta chains below come from one sample, sequenced in a study of shared clonotypes between healthy human individuals (dated by TCRdb to 2020 to 2022). Receptors were amplified or captured by the immunoSEQ multiplex PCR assay. Held by TCRdb, this immuneACCESS table contains in-frame sequences only and omits some clones. Under half of the omission traces to an unresolved V gene where checked; the cause of the rest is unknown. The sample table shows approximately 720,000 clones, and roughly 70% are seen once. In total, the top ten clones hold approximately 2% of the sample. The sequenced sample consisted of memory CD4+ T cells sorted from blood. The cell subset or site label on this specimen signifies: CD45RA-negative fraction. Receptors originate from a woman aged 25 to 39 in good health.

V is TRBV27 and J is TRBJ2-7; D perhaps matches TRBD2 (5 bases). Trimming removed 7 bases at V and 1 base at J, with 14 bases between. The germline V gene encodes CDR1 MNHEY and CDR2 SMNVEV (reference sequence). CDR3 length equals 14 residues. CDR3 DNA sequence: TGTGCCAGCAAAAGAGCGGCCCTGTCCTACGAGCAGTACTTC. Its translation is CASKRAALSYEQYF.

This sequence joins TRBV12-5 and TRBJ2-1; 11 positions agree with TRBD2. Germline V gene sequence: CDR1 LGHNT, CDR2 FRNRAP. The CDR3 covers 15 residues. Trimming removed 6 bases from V and 8 bases from J; junction bases left unmatched: 9. CDR3 sequence reads: CASGPGVAGGHEQFF. In DNA form, the CDR3 reads TGTGCTAGTGGACCAGGGGTAGCGGGAGGGCATGAGCAGTTCTTC. The whole variable domain, filled in from reference TRBV12-5 and TRBJ2-1, reads DARVTQTPRHKVTEMGQEVTMRCQPILGHNTVFWYRQTMMQGLELLAYFRNRAPLDDSGMPKDRFSAEMPDATLATLKIQPSEPRDSAVYFCASGPGVAGGHEQFFGPGTRLTVL.

This chain connects TRBV20-1 to TRBJ2-1; 7 bases are a match to TRBD2. The CDR3 totals 11 residues. Germline CDR1 reads DFQATT; CDR2 reads SNEGSKA (reference sequence). V lost 5 bases to trimming and J lost 13 bases; unmatched junction nucleotides: 8. CDR3 DNA: TGCAGTGCTGGGGGGGAGGTTAGCCAGTTCTTC. As protein: CSAGGEVSQFF.

This chain uses TRBV28 with TRBJ2-7; D perhaps matches TRBD2 (6 bases). Germline CDR1 MDHEN, CDR2 SYDVKM. The CDR3 is made up of 15 amino acids. V was shortened by 7 bases and J by 4 bases, with 20 bases between the two germline ends. The CDR3 DNA follows: TGTGCCAGCACCAAAACTTTGCGGGAAACTTACGAGCAGTACTTC. Its translation is CASTKTLRETYEQYF.

This chain joins TRBV4-2 and TRBJ2-2; 8 bases agree with TRBD2. The CDR3 has 15 amino acids. The germline CDR1 and CDR2 sequences are LGHNA and YNFKEQ. V gave up 3 bases and J gave up 1 base; unmatched junction bases: 1. CDR3 sequence (DNA): TGTGCCAGCAGCCAGAGCGGGAGGAACACCGGGGAGCTGTTTTTT. It translates to CASSQSGRNTGELFF.

The chain couples TRBV7-6 to TRBJ2-3; D gene uncertain. CDR1 is SGHVS and CDR2 is FNYEAQ in the germline V gene. With 6 bases removed from V and 2 bases from J, the gap between germline ends came to 15 bases. The CDR3 length is 15 residues. CDR3 residues: CASRIGPSLTDTQYF. DNA for the CDR3: TGTGCCAGCAGGATCGGGCCTTCGCTCACAGATACGCAGTATTTT.

The rearrangement links TRBV5-1 to TRBJ2-1, with unresolved D. The germline CDR1 and CDR2 sequences are SGHRS and YFSETQ. The CDR3 runs 12 residues. Trimming took off 7 bases at V and 7 bases at J, with 12 bases between the two ends. CDR3 loop: CASYIRWNEQFF. In nucleotides, the CDR3 is TGCGCCAGCTACATACGTTGGAATGAGCAGTTCTTC.

V and J are TRBV5-8 and TRBJ2-1, with 12 nucleotides matching TRBD2. J lost 9 bases, V lost 0 bases, and 7 bases had no gene match. Germline loops: CDR1 SGHTS, CDR2 YDEGEE. The CDR3 length is 16 residues. CDR3 sequence (DNA): TGTGCCAGCAGCTTGGCCTTCGGGACTAGCGGGCTTGAGCAGTTCTTC. Translated, it gives CASSLAFGTSGLEQFF.

The sample holds a few counts of this clone. The gene calls are TRBV28 and TRBJ1-4; no definite D call. In germline, CDR1 is MDHEN, CDR2 SYDVKM. This CDR3 has 17 residues. V lost 6 bases, J lost 5 bases, and 22 bases lay in between. As DNA, the CDR3 is TGTGCCAGCAGCCCTTCGGGCGGGGAGCACCCGAATGAAAAACTGTTTTTT. Its translation is CASSPSGGEHPNEKLFF.

The chain couples TRBV5-4 to TRBJ1-4; maybe TRBD1 (5 bases). The V gene lost 2 bases and the J gene lost 5 bases, with 10 bases spanning the gap. The CDR3 length is 14 residues. The germline CDR1 and CDR2 sequences are SGHNT and YYREEE (reference sequence). CDR3 sequence: CASSLPGPNEKLFF. The CDR3 bases are TGTGCCAGCAGCTTACCGGGACCCAATGAAAAACTGTTTTTT.

The chain employs TRBV5-1 and TRBJ2-2; 12 bases are a match to TRBD2. The CDR3 runs to 17 residues. Germline CDR1 SGHRS, CDR2 YFSETQ. J lost 1 base, V lost 2 bases, and 3 bases had no gene match. The CDR3 here is CASSFELAGGNTGELFF. In DNA, the CDR3 is TGCGCCAGCAGCTTCGAACTAGCGGGAGGGAACACCGGGGAGCTGTTTTTT.

This clone was recorded once. The chain has TRBV5-1 and TRBJ1-2; tentatively, D is TRBD1 (5 bases). CDR1 and CDR2 from the germline V gene are SGHRS and YFSETQ. Trimming left V 0 bases short and J 4 bases short, with 10 bases between. This CDR3 contains 14 residues. CDR3: CASSLGQGGYGYTF. In nucleotides, the CDR3 is TGCGCCAGCAGCTTGGGGCAGGGTGGCTATGGCTACACCTTC.

The chain joins TRBV18 to TRBJ1-5; unclear D gene. CDR1 is KGHSH and CDR2 is LQKENI in the germline V gene. The CDR3 loop spans 16 amino acids. V shed 3 bases and J shed 5 bases, with 17 bases lying between them. This CDR3 reads CASSPGNGLGYQPQHF. CDR3 nucleotides: TGTGCCAGCTCACCGGGTAACGGATTAGGTTATCAGCCCCAGCATTTT.

This chain links TRBV30 with TRBJ2-1, with a tentative D call TRBD2 (6 bases). The CDR3 contains 15 residues. Germline assignment: CDR1 GTSNPN and CDR2 SVGIG (reference sequence). V lost 8 bases, J lost 0 bases, and 17 bases lay in between. The CDR3 sequence is CAAGGGPVSYNEQFF. CDR3 nucleotides: TGTGCCGCCGGCGGAGGGCCCGTCTCCTACAATGAGCAGTTCTTC. The full variable domain, rest sourced from reference TRBV30 and TRBJ2-1, is SQTIHQWPATLVQPVGSPLSLECTVEGTSNPNLYWYRQAAGRGLQLLFYSVGIGQISSEVPQNLSASRPQDRQFILSSKKLLLSDSGFYLCAAGGGPVSYNEQFFGPGTRLTVL.